This TCR beta chain was sequenced during a study of CD8+ T cells in alopecia areata. The study, taken as a whole, reports: Administration of tofacitinib significantly diminished scalp clonality and expanded CD8+ clones within the top 100. Across lesional scalp, and particularly alopecia totalis/universalis, clonality surpassed that of normal scalp.

RNA, once extracted, was reverse transcribed into cDNA for use as the sequencing template. Profiled with immunoSEQ multiplex PCR; TCRdb holds only in-frame clones, not every one. The data contain 95,000 to 110,000 clones, about 83% of them singletons. Noted treatment: oral pan-JAK inhibitor, 5-10 mg twice daily. Turning to this clone: Antigen unknown.

The starting material was CD8+ T cells sorted from blood, obtained at week 24, from a patient treated with tofacitinib. The receptor was isolated from a human donor with alopecia areata.

The CDR3 sequence is CSVVLEQYF. The CDR3 DNA reads TGCAGCGTTGTTCTGGAGCAGTACTTC. This chain links TRBV29-1 with TRBJ2-7; D is undetermined. The CDR3 totals 9 residues. V lost 4 bases and J 7 bases, leaving 5 bases between the germline ends. CDR1 is SQVTM, CDR2 ANQGSEA, per germline.